Sequencing of this T cell receptor (beta chain) was carried out in a study of T cells in narcolepsy. Study in general: Enrolled donors included narcolepsy type 1 or type 2 patients and healthy controls.

The CDR3 contains 15 residues. Trimming removed 0 bases from V and 1 base from J, with 9 bases in between. The germline V gene encodes CDR1 MNHEY and CDR2 SMNVEV (reference sequence). General observations from the study: Same-patient CSF and blood CD4+ T cell clonotypes included HCRT-specific and TRIB2-specific autoreactive ones. Some memory CD4+ repertoires had no autoreactive clone sequences. Healthy controls reportedly lacked the autoreactive clonotypes serially found in patients' blood.

With respect to this clone: The antigen is undetermined.

Generated by immunoSEQ multiplex PCR, the TCRdb table keeps only in-frame clones and is missing some. The sample has about 35,000 clones; roughly 86% are singletons. V usage is TRBV27 and J usage is TRBJ1-1; D call uncertain. The source is a human donor in good health. Sequencing was done on a sample of memory (CD45RA-) CD4+ T cells from blood. The CDR3 protein is CASSLSPGSNTEAFF. The CDR3 DNA follows: TGTGCCAGCAGTTTATCCCCGGGGTCGAACACTGAAGCTTTCTTT.